A single sample is the source of the 26 T cell receptor beta chains below, sequenced in a study of blood T cell repertoires in COVID-19. This table comes from immunoSEQ multiplex PCR, and its TCRdb copy is limited to in-frame clones, with some not included. The data contain some 200,000 clones, roughly 89% of them seen just once; the ten biggest clones take up 10%. The sequenced sample consisted of PBMCs or T cells enriched from blood (not recorded which). Source of these receptors: a man aged 18 to 30 with acute COVID-19.

The chain employs TRBV28 and TRBJ1-5; no clear D. Germline V lookup: CDR1 MDHEN, CDR2 SYDVKM. V was trimmed by 7 bases and J by 1 base, leaving 14 bases between them. The CDR3 is made up of 15 amino acids. The chain's CDR3 is CASNGGIWSNQPQHF. The CDR3 nucleotides are TGTGCCAGCAACGGAGGCATTTGGAGCAATCAGCCCCAGCATTTT.

This chain connects TRBV28 to TRBJ2-7, with 15 positions matching TRBD2. The J segment lost 4 bases and the V segment lost 3 bases, leaving 7 bases of the junction unmatched. The CDR3 is 17 residues long. The germline V gene has CDR1 MDHEN and CDR2 SYDVKM. CDR3 region: CASSFPGLAGGSYEQYF. CDR3 in DNA: TGTGCCAGCAGTTTCCCGGGACTAGCGGGAGGTTCGTACGAGCAGTACTTC.

The chain employs TRBV19 and TRBJ1-1, with D perhaps matching TRBD1 (6 bases). The V gene lost 5 bases and the J gene lost 2 bases, with 12 bases spanning the gap. Germline V lookup: CDR1 LNHDA, CDR2 SQIVND (reference sequence). The CDR3 covers 14 residues. CDR3 sequence reads: CASSPTGANTEAFF. The CDR3 coding sequence is TGTGCCAGTAGTCCGACAGGCGCCAACACTGAAGCTTTCTTT.

The rearrangement uses TRBV30 and TRBJ2-7; D is possibly TRBD1 (5 bases). V lost 3 bases to trimming and J lost 11 bases, with 14 bases between them. This CDR3 comprises 11 residues. From germline, CDR1 is GTSNPN and CDR2 SVGIG (reference sequence). The CDR3 nucleotides are TGTGCCTGGAGCCGCCAGGGCTCGGAGTACTTC. It encodes CAWSRQGSEYF.

This clone was detected only once. The chain joins TRBV9 to TRBJ2-1, with 10 positions matching TRBD2. Germline trimming cut 1 base from V and 4 bases from J; bases unmatched to any gene: 5. Germline CDR1 is SGDLS and CDR2 is YYNGEE. The CDR3 spans 16 residues. Here the CDR3 reads CASSVRASGSYNEQFF. CDR3 DNA: TGTGCCAGCAGCGTAAGGGCTAGCGGGAGTTACAATGAGCAGTTCTTC.

The V gene is TRBV28, the J gene TRBJ1-2, with TRBD1 matching 7 bases. The CDR3 runs to 13 residues. Losses at the gene ends were 5 bases for V and 6 bases for J; bases not matched to a gene: 6. Looked up from germline, CDR1 is MDHEN and CDR2 is SYDVKM. CDR3 protein: CASSADRPNGYTF. For the CDR3, the DNA is TGTGCCAGCAGTGCGGACAGGCCGAATGGCTACACCTTC.

The rearrangement uses TRBV5-1 and TRBJ2-7; a weak D match, TRBD2 (5 bases). Between the trimmed V and J ends, which lost 3 bases and 0 bases, there was a span of 16 bases. The CDR3 totals 16 residues. Looked up from germline, CDR1 is SGHRS and CDR2 is YFSETQ. The DNA of the CDR3 is TGCGCCAGCAGCTCCCAGGCAGGAGGTTACTCCTACGAGCAGTACTTC. Translating it yields CASSSQAGGYSYEQYF.

The CDR3 region is CASSNDPRENSDTQYF. The CDR3 bases are TGTGCCAGCAGTAACGACCCGCGGGAGAATTCAGATACGCAGTATTTT. The V and J genes are TRBV7-6 and TRBJ2-3, with 7 bases fitting TRBD2. V shed 6 bases, J shed 4 bases, and the junction held 13 bases outside the gene matches. CDR1 is SGHVS, CDR2 FNYEAQ, per germline. This CDR3 spans 16 amino acids.

V is TRBV6-6 and J is TRBJ1-1; TRBD1 might be the D (6 bases). CDR3 length: 15 amino acids. From germline, CDR1 is MNHNY and CDR2 SVGAGI (reference sequence). V dropped 1 base and J dropped 8 bases, with 17 bases sitting between them. The CDR3 is CASSYYQPSGGEAFF. CDR3 in DNA: TGTGCCAGCAGTTACTACCAACCCTCGGGGGGCGAAGCTTTCTTT.

The J gene is TRBJ1-3, the V gene TRBV7-2; 7 bases align to TRBD1. The CDR3 runs to 16 residues. The V gene's germline CDR1 is SGHTA and CDR2 FQGNSA. The J segment lost 0 bases and the V segment lost 4 bases, leaving 6 bases of the junction unmatched. Here the CDR3 DNA reads TGTGCCAGCAGCTACGAGGACAGGCGCTCTGGAAACACCATATATTTT. This translates into CASSYEDRRSGNTIYF.

About this clone itself: At one boundary the junction diverges from the germline segment, which might be a read error. This chain uses TRBV19 with TRBJ1-5; TRBD1 is a possible D gene (6 bases). Germline V gene lookup returns CDR1 LNHDA and CDR2 SQIVND (reference sequence). This CDR3 is built from 15 residues. In DNA form, the CDR3 reads TGTGCCAGTAGTTTAGACAGGTCGGGCAATCAGCCCCAGCATTTT. Its translation is CASSLDRSGNQPQHF.

The V and J genes are TRBV4-3 and TRBJ2-7; a weak D match, TRBD1 (6 bases). The CDR3 contains 14 residues. Germline V lookup: CDR1 LGHNA, CDR2 YSLEER. V lost 6 bases, J lost 4 bases, and 16 bases lay in between. The CDR3 coding sequence is TGCGCCAGCAGTAGTGGGACATACACTTACGAGCAGTACTTC. Translated: CASSSGTYTYEQYF.

The chain joins TRBV7-8 to TRBJ2-5; 9 bases are shared with TRBD2. With V trimmed by 5 bases and J by 5 bases, 12 bases remained unmatched. Germline V CDR1 and CDR2: SGHVS, FQNEAQ. The CDR3 loop spans 16 amino acids. CDR3 loop: CASSPIRAGGRETQYF. In nucleotides, the CDR3 is TGTGCCAGCAGCCCCATTAGAGCGGGAGGTAGGGAGACCCAGTACTTC.

The V and J genes are TRBV6-5 and TRBJ1-2, with D possibly TRBD1 on 5 matching bases. This CDR3 is built from 14 residues. The V gene lost 6 bases and the J gene lost 2 bases, with 13 bases spanning the gap. Germline V gene sequence: CDR1 MNHEY, CDR2 SVGAGI. This CDR3 is CASSRVEANYGYTF. Written as DNA, the CDR3 is TGTGCCAGCAGCAGGGTAGAGGCCAACTATGGCTACACCTTC.

The chain's CDR3 is CASSPGQDLYGYTF. The CDR3 nucleotides are TGTGCCAGCTCACCGGGACAGGACCTCTATGGCTACACCTTC. The V call is TRBV18, the J call TRBJ1-2; 8 nucleotides agree with TRBD1. Trimming cost V 3 bases and J 4 bases; bases outside gene matches: 4. This CDR3 is built from 14 residues. The germline V gene has CDR1 KGHSH and CDR2 LQKENI.

This chain connects TRBV4-3 to TRBJ2-5, with 10 bases identical to TRBD2. This CDR3 is built from 16 residues. Germline-derived CDR1 and CDR2 are LGHNA and YSLEER. V lost 0 bases, J lost 5 bases, and 6 bases stayed unmatched. The CDR3 region has the DNA TGCGCCAGCAGCCAAGAGGCTAGCGGGAGTCCGGAGACCCAGTACTTC. Its protein is CASSQEASGSPETQYF.

The rearrangement joins TRBV27 to TRBJ1-2; possibly TRBD1 for D (6 bases). The CDR3 extends over 14 amino acids. Germline CDR1 reads MNHEY; CDR2 reads SMNVEV (reference sequence). The V end was cut by 6 bases, the J end by 7 bases, with 18 bases between. The CDR3 DNA sequence: TGTGCCAGCAGCTCTGGACAGTTCGAAGGTGGCTACACCTTC. It encodes CASSSGQFEGGYTF.

CDR3 loop: CASKGGAEGETQYF. For the CDR3, the DNA is TGTGCCAGTAAGGGAGGGGCAGAGGGGGAGACCCAGTACTTC. The chain joins TRBV19 to TRBJ2-5, with 7 bases that match TRBD2. The V gene's germline CDR1 is LNHDA and CDR2 SQIVND (reference sequence). The junction had 10 bases not matched to a gene; V was cut back by 7 bases and J by 5 bases. This CDR3 comprises 14 residues.

V and J are TRBV2 and TRBJ1-3; 7 positions agree with TRBD1. Trimming removed 6 bases from V and 0 bases from J; junction bases left unmatched: 5. CDR1 is SNHLY and CDR2 is FYNNEI in the germline V gene. The CDR3 consists of 15 residues. The CDR3 loop is CASRPTGPSGNTIYF. In DNA, the CDR3 is TGTGCCAGCAGACCGACAGGGCCCTCTGGAAACACCATATATTTT. Supplemented by reference TRBV2 and TRBJ1-3, the full variable domain reads EPEVTQTPSHQVTQMGQEVILRCVPISNHLYFYWYRQILGQKVEFLVSFYNNEISEKSEIFDDQFSVERPDGSNFTLKIRSTKLEDSAMYFCASRPTGPSGNTIYFGEGSWLTVV.

The J gene is TRBJ2-5, the V gene TRBV18; 15 bases align to TRBD2. Germline CDR1 and CDR2: KGHSH and LQKENI. Trimming cost V 3 bases and J 1 base; bases outside gene matches: 6. The CDR3 consists of 18 residues. Here the CDR3 DNA reads TGTGCCAGCTCACCCCCGGGACTAGCGGGAGGCATCCAAGAGACCCAGTACTTC. It translates to CASSPPGLAGGIQETQYF.

The chain is built from TRBV11-3 and TRBJ1-6; 7 positions match TRBD1. CDR3 length: 15 residues. Per germline, CDR1 SGHNT and CDR2 YENEEA. The V gene end was trimmed by 5 bases and the J gene end by 6 bases; junction bases not matched to a gene: 7. CDR3 sequence (DNA): TGTGCCAGCAGCAAAAGACAGGGTGTTAATTCACCCCTCCACTTT. Translation gives CASSKRQGVNSPLHF.

Concerning this clone: Different DNA sequences within this sample yield the same CDR3. V is TRBV19 and J is TRBJ1-5; 9 bases align to TRBD1. The CDR3 loop spans 13 amino acids. Germline loops: CDR1 LNHDA, CDR2 SQIVND (reference sequence). The J segment lost 6 bases and the V segment lost 5 bases, leaving 2 bases of the junction unmatched. This CDR3 is CASSLTGGQPQHF. The CDR3 DNA is TGTGCCAGTAGTCTGACAGGGGGTCAGCCCCAGCATTTT.

J is TRBJ2-3 and V is TRBV5-1; no firm D call. The CDR3 is 15 amino acids. The V gene's germline CDR1 is SGHRS and CDR2 YFSETQ. V lost 0 bases to trimming and J lost 5 bases, with 13 bases between them. CDR3 residues: CASSLESRPGDTQYF. In DNA, the CDR3 is TGCGCCAGCAGCTTGGAGTCCCGCCCCGGAGATACGCAGTATTTT. Together with reference TRBV5-1 and TRBJ2-3, the CDR3 gives the full variable domain: KAGVTQTPRYLIKTRGQQVTLSCSPISGHRSVSWYQQTPGQGLQFLFEYFSETQRNKGNFPGRFSGRQFSNSRSEMNVSTLELGDSALYLCASSLESRPGDTQYFGPGTRLTVL.

The sample holds one count of this clone. The rearrangement links TRBV25-1 to TRBJ2-5; D might be TRBD2 (5 bases). The CDR3 length is 15 residues. V lost 1 base to trimming and J lost 0 bases, with 9 bases between them. The germline CDR1 and CDR2 sequences are MGHDK and SYGVNS. Written as DNA, the CDR3 is TGTGCCAGCAGTGAATCGGACTGGTACCAAGAGACCCAGTACTTC. Translation: CASSESDWYQETQYF.

The rearrangement uses TRBV3-1 (or the pseudogene TRBV3-2) and TRBJ2-7; D is uncertain. From germline, CDR1 is LGHDT and CDR2 YNNKEL (reference sequence). V shed 1 base and J shed 3 bases, with 4 bases lying between them. This CDR3 is built from 12 residues. For the CDR3, the DNA is TGTGCCAGCAGCCAAGTCGGCTACGAGCAGTACTTC. Its translation is CASSQVGYEQYF.

The chain uses TRBV28 and TRBJ1-2; D is unresolved. Germline V gene sequence: CDR1 MDHEN, CDR2 SYDVKM. The ends were cut back, 6 bases at V and 6 bases at J, with 11 bases in the middle. CDR3 length: 12 residues. The CDR3 nucleotides are TGTGCCAGCAGCTCCACCCGAGATGGCTACACCTTC. Translation: CASSSTRDGYTF.